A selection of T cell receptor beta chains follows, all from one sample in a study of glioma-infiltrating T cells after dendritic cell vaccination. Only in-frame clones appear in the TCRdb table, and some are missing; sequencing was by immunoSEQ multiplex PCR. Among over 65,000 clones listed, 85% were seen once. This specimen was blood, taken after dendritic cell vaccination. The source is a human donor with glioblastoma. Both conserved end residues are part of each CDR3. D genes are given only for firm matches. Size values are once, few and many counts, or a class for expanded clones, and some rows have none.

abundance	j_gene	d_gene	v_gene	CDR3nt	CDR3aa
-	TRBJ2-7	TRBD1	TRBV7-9	TGTGCCAGCAGCCTACAGGGGGCAGAGGGAGAGCAGTACTTC	CASSLQGAEGEQYF
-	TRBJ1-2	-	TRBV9	TGTGCCAGCAGCCCCAACACCCCGCAAGTTGGCTACACCTTC	CASSPNTPQVGYTF
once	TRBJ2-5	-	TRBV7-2	TGTGCCAGCAGCCGTAGCTACCAAGAGACCCAGTACTTC	CASSRSYQETQYF
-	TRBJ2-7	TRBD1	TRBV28	TGTGCCAGCAGTCCCGGGACAGGGGGGGAGTTCTCACTGGGGTACGAGCAGTACTTC	CASSPGTGGEFSLGYEQYF
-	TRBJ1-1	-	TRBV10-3	TGTGCCATCAGTGATCCAGCGCCAGTTCAGACTGAAGCTTTCTTT	CAISDPAPVQTEAFF
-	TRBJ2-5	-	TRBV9	TGTGCCAGCAGCGTAGCCCCGGGATCGGAGACCCAGTACTTC	CASSVAPGSETQYF
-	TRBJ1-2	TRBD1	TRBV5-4	TGTGCCAGCAGCTTCACAGGGGGCTCCTATGGCTACACCTTC	CASSFTGGSYGYTF
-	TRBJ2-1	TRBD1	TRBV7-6	TGTGCCAGCAGCTTATCGGACAGGGAGCAGTTCTTC	CASSLSDREQFF
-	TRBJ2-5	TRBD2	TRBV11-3	TGTGCCAGCAGCTTAGGCGCCGGGACTAGCGGAGAAGAGACCCAGTACTTC	CASSLGAGTSGEETQYF
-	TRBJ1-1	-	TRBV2	TGTGCCAGCAAACAGAACCCGAACACTGAAGCTTTCTTT	CASKQNPNTEAFF